The 4 T cell receptor beta chains given below trace back to one sample, sequenced in a study of regulatory T cells in long-lasting Graves disease. This sample's time point: newly diagnosed GD, antithyroid drugs for less than 3 months. PBMC-derived RNA was used for the TCR library. Relying on iRepertoire HTBI primers and Arm-PCR of CDR3 regions, the team built TCR beta libraries. In TCRdb, the multiplex PCR reads were re-called with MiXCR into one record per CDR3 protein. The sample lists about 450,000 distinct CDR3 sequences; less than 15% were seen once. These same records also appear under a second study, on T cells in Graves' hyperthyroidism and ophthalmopathy.

The sample here was peripheral blood mononuclear cells (PBMCs), taken at new diagnosis, from a patient treated with antithyroid drugs. These receptors all stem from a woman aged 45-65 years with Graves disease.

This clonotype was seen only once. A much more abundant neighbour one base away suggests this may be a read error. No conserved phenylalanine or tryptophan is present at the end of the CDR3, so a read error is the likely explanation. The J gene is TRBJ2-1, the V gene TRBV5-1; a possible D gene is TRBD1 (6 bases). V was cut by 2 bases and J by 8 bases, with 17 bases left in between. Germline CDR1 SGHRS, CDR2 YFSETQ. The CDR3 contains 15 residues. The CDR3 spells CASSLEGLEGDEQFL. As DNA, the CDR3 is TGCGCCAGCAGCTTAGAGGGCCTAGAGGGGGATGAGCAGTTCCTC.

Note on this clonotype: It may be a read error: a sequence one base away is much more abundant. The chain joins TRBV28 to TRBJ2-5; the match to TRBD2 covers 14 bases. CDR1 is MDHEN and CDR2 is SYDVKM in the germline V gene. Germline trimming cut 4 bases from V and 9 bases from J; bases unmatched to any gene: 10. This CDR3 is built from 16 residues. This chain's CDR3 is CASSSGLAGVFEAQYF. CDR3 nucleotide sequence: TGTGCCAGCAGTTCGGGACTAGCGGGAGTTTTTGAGGCCCAGTACTTC.

This clonotype has more than one count but fewer than ten. This sequence may be a read error, since a much larger clone differs from it by one base. The rearrangement uses TRBV5-6 and TRBJ1-1; no clear D gene. CDR1 is SGHDT and CDR2 is YYEEEE in the germline V gene. This CDR3 is 13 amino acids long. The CDR3, as DNA: TGTGTCAGCAGCCATGAGGCAACATGGTTGGCTTTCTTT. Residues: CVSSHEATWLAFF.

This clonotype was seen at least ten times. This chain connects TRBV2 to TRBJ2-2; D ambiguous. Trimming left V 5 bases short and J 6 bases short, with 10 bases between. The CDR3 has 13 residues. Germline assignment: CDR1 SNHLY and CDR2 FYNNEI. This CDR3 is CASSRSSAGELFF. In DNA, the CDR3 is TGTGCCAGCAGTAGATCTAGTGCCGGGGAGCTGTTTTTT.